This is a list of T cell receptor beta chains from one sample in a study of OX40 agonist ivuxolimab in advanced cancers. Sequencing was performed with immunoSEQ multiplex PCR; in TCRdb, only in-frame clones are kept and a portion is missing. The repertoire has nearly 45,000 clones, 80% of them found once; the top ten carry 4% to 4.5%. Sequenced here: CD4+ or CD8+ T cells sorted from blood, sampled in a trial of the OX40 agonist ivuxolimab. The receptor source for this set is an adult with an advanced solid tumor such as melanoma, head and neck, liver or kidney cancer. Each CDR3 is given with its conserved first and last residue. Each record gives: V gene, clone size, CDR3 length, D gene, J gene, CDR3 protein, CDR3 DNA. D genes are given only for firm matches. Rows may omit the clone size; those that give it use once, few, many or a size class.

TRBV7-2	.	18	TRBD1	TRBJ1-3	CASSPTGQGLRTGNTIYF	TGTGCCAGCAGCCCCACGGGACAGGGCCTACGAACTGGAAACACCATATATTTT
TRBV4-3	.	15	.	TRBJ1-6	CASSQVLADNSPLHF	TGCGCCAGCAGCCAAGTACTTGCAGATAATTCACCCCTCCACTTT
TRBV11-2	once	15	.	TRBJ2-3	CASSFTGPGGDTQYF	TGTGCCAGCAGCTTTACCGGCCCCGGGGGCGATACGCAGTATTTT
TRBV6-1	.	15	.	TRBJ2-2	CASSEASLNTGELFF	TGTGCCAGCAGTGAAGCGAGTTTGAACACCGGGGAGCTGTTTTTT
TRBV4-2	few	16	.	TRBJ1-5	CASSQVGQYSNQPQHF	TGTGCCAGCAGCCAAGTCGGGCAGTATAGCAATCAGCCCCAGCATTTT
TRBV7-9	.	15	.	TRBJ2-5	CASSLGRAYQETQYF	TGTGCCAGCAGCTTAGGAAGGGCATATCAAGAGACCCAGTACTTC
TRBV2	.	11	.	TRBJ2-5	CASSTQETQYF	TGTGCCAGCAGTACACAAGAGACCCAGTACTTC
TRBV5-6	.	14	.	TRBJ2-7	CASSLDGTSMRQYF	TGTGCCAGCAGCTTGGACGGGACCTCAATGCGGCAGTACTTC
TRBV4-3	once	12	.	TRBJ1-6	CASSQGSPPLHF	TGCGCCAGCAGCCAAGGTAGCCCACCCCTCCACTTT
TRBV7-6	once	15	.	TRBJ2-1	CASSLLRSSYNEQFF	TGTGCCAGCAGCTTACTGCGGTCCTCCTACAATGAGCAGTTCTTC
TRBV27	.	17	.	TRBJ2-7	CASSFRYGRALSYEQYF	TGTGCCAGCAGTTTCAGATATGGGCGGGCACTCTCCTACGAGCAGTACTTC
TRBV6-4	.	18	.	TRBJ1-6	CASRGEDVGQKYNSPLHF	TGTGCCAGCAGAGGGGAAGACGTAGGACAGAAATATAATTCACCCCTCCACTTT
TRBV20-1	few	10	.	TRBJ1-2	CRPATDGYTF	TGCAGGCCGGCGACGGATGGCTACACCTTC
TRBV15	.	14	.	TRBJ2-7	CATSRDQSMLKQYF	TGTGCCACCAGCAGAGACCAATCTATGCTCAAGCAGTACTTC
TRBV2	.	16	TRBD2	TRBJ2-5	CASSLTGTSVWETQYF	TGTGCCAGCAGCCTGACCGGGACTAGCGTTTGGGAGACCCAGTACTTC
TRBV11-3	.	14	TRBD2	TRBJ2-1	CASSFGAATSQQFF	TGTGCCAGCAGCTTTGGGGCAGCGACTAGCCAGCAGTTCTTC
TRBV9	.	17	TRBD1	TRBJ2-6	CASSPTGTGSGANVLTF	TGTGCCAGCAGCCCAACCGGGACAGGTTCTGGGGCCAACGTCCTGACTTTC
TRBV7-2	.	15	.	TRBJ1-4	CASSFQGTVNEKLFF	TGTGCCAGCAGCTTTCAAGGGACCGTAAATGAAAAACTGTTTTTT
TRBV27	.	11	.	TRBJ2-2	CASSMTGELFF	TGTGCCAGCAGTATGACCGGGGAGCTGTTTTTT
TRBV7-2	.	11	.	TRBJ2-4	CASSSVDIQYF	TGTGCCAGCAGCTCTGTCGACATTCAGTACTTC
TRBV19	.	15	TRBD1	TRBJ2-5	CASSIGANRGQTQYF	TGTGCCAGTAGTATAGGGGCAAACAGGGGTCAGACCCAGTACTTC
TRBV4-3	.	12	.	TRBJ2-2	CASSHSAGELFF	TGCGCCAGCAGTCACAGTGCTGGGGAGCTGTTTTTT
TRBV6-5	.	13	TRBD1	TRBJ1-2	CASIGGQNYGYTF	TGTGCCAGCATCGGGGGACAGAACTATGGCTACACCTTC
TRBV27	.	17	TRBD1	TRBJ2-1	CASAFSQGQGRPNEQFF	TGTGCCAGCGCCTTCTCCCAGGGACAGGGGAGGCCCAATGAGCAGTTCTTC
TRBV25-1	.	13	TRBD1	TRBJ2-3	CASRGQLTDTQYF	TGTGCCAGCAGGGGACAGCTCACAGATACGCAGTATTTT
TRBV7-2	.	17	TRBD2	TRBJ2-3	CASSLRILAGDTDTQYF	TGTGCCAGCAGCCTCCGAATACTAGCGGGGGACACAGATACGCAGTATTTT
TRBV7-9	.	12	.	TRBJ1-2	CASSPSLDGYTF	TGTGCCAGCAGCCCAAGCCTCGATGGCTACACCTTC
TRBV4-3	.	18	TRBD1	TRBJ2-5	CASSQPTIRRGYQETQYF	TGCGCCAGCAGCCAACCCACTATTCGCAGGGGGTACCAAGAGACCCAGTACTTC
TRBV6-1	.	15	.	TRBJ2-3	CASSPGLGWGDTQYF	TGTGCCAGCAGCCCCGGGCTAGGGTGGGGAGATACGCAGTATTTT
TRBV11-3	.	13	.	TRBJ2-5	CASSLEQQETQYF	TGTGCCAGCAGCTTAGAACAGCAAGAGACCCAGTACTTC
TRBV5-6	.	13	.	TRBJ1-3	CASSPLVGNTIYF	TGTGCCAGCAGCCCTCTCGTTGGAAACACCATATATTTT
TRBV18	.	17	TRBD1	TRBJ1-5	CASSRTGFGQVNQPQHF	TGTGCCAGCTCACGGACAGGGTTCGGGCAAGTCAATCAGCCCCAGCATTTT
TRBV7-2	.	14	.	TRBJ1-2	CASSPYEETSGYTF	TGTGCCAGCAGCCCCTACGAGGAGACTAGTGGCTACACCTTC
TRBV6-5	few	11	.	TRBJ1-4	CASSYAEKLFF	TGTGCCAGCAGTTATGCCGAAAAACTGTTTTTT
TRBV30	.	14	TRBD2	TRBJ2-3	CAWSLRGGRDTQYF	TGTGCCTGGAGTCTGCGGGGGGGGAGAGATACGCAGTATTTT
TRBV2	.	14	TRBD1	TRBJ2-7	CASSEQGAFYEQYF	TGTGCCAGCAGTGAACAGGGGGCTTTTTATGAGCAGTACTTC
TRBV19	.	15	TRBD1	TRBJ1-1	CASTPTGVVDTEAFF	TGTGCCAGTACCCCAACAGGGGTTGTGGACACTGAAGCTTTCTTT
TRBV27	.	14	TRBD1	TRBJ1-2	CASSFSGQGYGYTF	TGTGCCAGCAGTTTCTCGGGACAGGGGTATGGCTACACCTTC
TRBV28	.	15	.	TRBJ1-5	CASTVIKGGNQPQHF	TGTGCCAGCACCGTCATTAAGGGTGGCAATCAGCCCCAGCATTTT
TRBV18	.	14	TRBD1	TRBJ2-4	CASSLGQGGNIQYF	TGTGCCAGCTCGCTGGGACAGGGGGGAAACATTCAGTACTTC
TRBV4-1	.	16	TRBD2	TRBJ2-1	CASSQSGLAVNNEQFF	TGCGCCAGCAGCCAATCCGGACTAGCGGTAAACAATGAGCAGTTCTTC
TRBV5-1	once	14	TRBD2	TRBJ2-3	CASSLDGRSDTQYF	TGCGCCAGCAGCTTGGACGGGAGGTCAGATACGCAGTATTTT
TRBV30	.	14	.	TRBJ2-3	CACTRRGSTDTQYF	TGTGCCTGCACAAGGAGAGGGAGCACAGATACGCAGTATTTT
TRBV7-3	.	14	.	TRBJ1-6	CASSGPGPGSPLHF	TGTGCCAGCAGCGGACCGGGACCGGGTTCACCCCTCCACTTT
TRBV5-1	.	16	.	TRBJ2-3	CASSSMGQRGTDTQYF	TGCGCCAGCAGCTCCATGGGACAGCGGGGCACAGATACGCAGTATTTT
TRBV2	once	13	.	TRBJ2-3	CASIVPSTDTQYF	TGTGCCAGCATTGTCCCGAGCACAGATACGCAGTATTTT
TRBV6-1	once	14	.	TRBJ1-1	CASSGAQGLTEAFF	TGTGCCAGCAGTGGAGCCCAGGGTCTGACTGAAGCTTTCTTT
TRBV7-2	once	15	TRBD1	TRBJ2-1	CASSPGQGFYNEQFF	TGTGCCAGCAGCCCGGGACAGGGGTTCTACAATGAGCAGTTCTTC
TRBV5-1	.	16	.	TRBJ2-5	CASSLGRALGQETQYF	TGCGCCAGCAGCTTGGGCCGGGCCTTAGGGCAAGAGACCCAGTACTTC
TRBV6-5	.	14	.	TRBJ1-3	CASSYGGQGNTIYF	TGTGCCAGCAGTTACGGTGGTCAAGGAAACACCATATATTTT
TRBV18	.	15	.	TRBJ1-1	CASSPYGSSNTEAFF	TGTGCCAGCTCACCATATGGGTCATCGAACACTGAAGCTTTCTTT
TRBV5-1	medium-sized	14	.	TRBJ2-1	CASSLGLPANEQFF	TGCGCCAGCAGCTTGGGTCTACCGGCCAATGAGCAGTTCTTC
TRBV7-2	.	13	.	TRBJ2-7	CASTPSISYEQYF	TGTGCCAGCACTCCCTCTATTTCCTACGAGCAGTACTTC